This T cell receptor beta chain is from a study of OX40 agonist ivuxolimab in advanced cancers. Study summary: Every 2 weeks, patients got intravenous ivuxolimab at one of six dose levels (0.01-10 mg/kg).

V dropped 7 bases and J dropped 3; count of bases not matched to a gene: 8. Germline assignment: CDR1 LNHDA and CDR2 SQIVND (reference sequence). The CDR3 sequence is 15 residues long. The table came from immunoSEQ multiplex PCR; TCRdb's copy has only in-frame clones and leaves some out. The sample carries 35,000 to 55,000 clones, 65% to 90% recorded once. This clone appeared once. This sample comprised CD4+ or CD8+ T cells sorted from blood, obtained in a trial of the OX40 agonist ivuxolimab. The source is an adult with an advanced solid tumor such as melanoma, head and neck, liver or kidney cancer. The V gene is TRBV19, the J gene TRBJ1-5; 8 nucleotides align to TRBD1. The CDR3: CASISSTGVNQPQHF. CDR3 DNA sequence: TGTGCCAGTATCTCCTCGACAGGGGTCAATCAGCCCCAGCATTTT.